These 22 T cell receptor beta chains share one sample of origin, sequenced in a study of STAT3 mutations in large granular lymphocyte leukemia. The study, taken as a whole, reports: Every T-LGLL patient had at least one immunodominant TCRbeta clonotype.

Using immunoSEQ multiplex PCR, the repertoire was profiled, and TCRdb retains in-frame clones only, with some absent. The sample lists under 6,000 clones; about half were seen once. What these receptors recognize is not known. The source material was peripheral blood mononuclear cells. The receptors derive from a man aged 55 to 70 with T-cell large granular lymphocyte leukemia. Some clones in this sample may be carry-over from other donors' samples.

The rearrangement joins TRBV30 to TRBJ1-4, with no clear D. The germline gives CDR1 GTSNPN, CDR2 SVGIG (reference sequence). The CDR3 consists of 12 residues. Between the trimmed V and J ends, which lost 0 bases and 9 bases, there was a span of 8 bases. The CDR3 bases are TGTGCCTGGAGTGTCTCGCCCAAAAAACTGTTTTTT. Residues: CAWSVSPKKLFF. Looking up the rest from reference TRBV30 and TRBJ1-4 gives the full variable domain: SQTIHQWPATLVQPVGSPLSLECTVEGTSNPNLYWYRQAAGRGLQLLFYSVGIGQISSEVPQNLSASRPQDRQFILSSKKLLLSDSGFYLCAWSVSPKKLFFGSGTQLSVL.

This clone was seen more than once but under ten times. V is TRBV19 and J is TRBJ2-4; D may be TRBD2 (5 bases). The CDR3 sequence is 11 residues long. The germline gives CDR1 LNHDA, CDR2 SQIVND (reference sequence). V was cut by 5 bases and J by 8 bases, with 7 bases left in between. The CDR3 region is CASSSGDIQYF. CDR3 DNA sequence: TGTGCCAGTAGTTCCGGGGACATTCAGTACTTC.

This clone was counted only a few times. V and J are TRBV10-3 and TRBJ1-5; D gene uncertain. The V end lost 6 bases, the J end lost 4 bases, and 10 bases lay between the germline ends. Germline assignment: CDR1 ENHRY and CDR2 SYGVKD. The CDR3 loop spans 13 amino acids. The chain's CDR3 is CAISKTDNQPQHF. The DNA of the CDR3 is TGTGCCATCAGCAAGACGGATAATCAGCCCCAGCATTTT.

V is TRBV7-2 and J is TRBJ1-5; D unresolved. The V gene lost 7 bases and the J gene lost 10 bases, with 17 bases spanning the gap. CDR1 is SGHTA, CDR2 FQGNSA, per germline. The CDR3 extends over 13 amino acids. Written as DNA, the CDR3 is TGTGCCAGCACCTCAGACATGAGTCTCCCCCAGCATTTT. Protein: CASTSDMSLPQHF.

This rearrangement joins TRBV18 to TRBJ2-5; no reliable D call. The germline CDR1 and CDR2 sequences are KGHSH and LQKENI. V was clipped by 3 bases and J by 0 bases, with 5 bases between them. This CDR3 contains 13 residues. The CDR3 region has the DNA TGTGCCAGCTCACCTTTCAACCAAGAGACCCAGTACTTC. It yields the protein CASSPFNQETQYF.

This clone has only a few counts. The chain employs TRBV6-4 and TRBJ2-1; the D gene is possibly TRBD2 (6 bases). V shed 4 bases and J shed 7 bases, with 14 bases lying between them. The CDR3 has 14 residues. Germline lookup yields CDR1 MRHNA and CDR2 SNTAGT. This CDR3 is CASSARLDLNEQFF. DNA for the CDR3: TGTGCCAGCAGTGCTCGACTAGACCTGAATGAGCAGTTCTTC.

This clone came up a few times. The chain carries TRBV5-1 and TRBJ2-1, with a weak D call TRBD2 (5 bases). The CDR3 consists of 13 residues. The V gene's germline CDR1 is SGHRS and CDR2 YFSETQ. The V end lost 4 bases, the J end lost 10 bases, and 15 bases lay between the germline ends. CDR3 in DNA: TGCGCCAGCAGCACCCCGGGGTCTGGCGAGCAGTTCTTC. This sequence encodes CASSTPGSGEQFF.

The chain couples TRBV29-1 to TRBJ1-1; D is possibly TRBD1 (5 bases). The CDR3 is 13 residues long. Germline-derived CDR1 and CDR2 are SQVTM and ANQGSEA. V shed 5 bases and J shed 3 bases, with 13 bases lying between them. The CDR3: CSVRGVFDTEAFF. The CDR3 DNA is TGCAGCGTTCGAGGGGTCTTCGACACTGAAGCTTTCTTT.

The chain couples TRBV9 to TRBJ2-1, with TRBD2 matching 7 bases. V trimming: 3 bases; J trimming: 6 bases; junction bases outside the gene matches: 3. The CDR3 loop spans 13 amino acids. CDR1 is SGDLS and CDR2 is YYNGEE in the germline V gene. CDR3 sequence reads: CASSAPSGNEQFF. The CDR3 DNA sequence: TGTGCCAGCAGCGCCCCTAGCGGCAATGAGCAGTTCTTC. Combining the CDR3 with reference TRBV9 and TRBJ2-1 gives the whole variable domain DSGVTQTPKHLITATGQRVTLRCSPRSGDLSVYWYQQSLDQGLQFLIQYYNGEERAKGNILERFSAQQFPDLHSELNLSSLELGDSALYFCASSAPSGNEQFFGPGTRLTVL.

For the CDR3, the DNA is TGTGCCAGCAGTCTCTATGGCGGGGCCGGTGAAGCTTTCTTT. Translation: CASSLYGGAGEAFF. V usage is TRBV6-6 and J usage is TRBJ1-1, with D perhaps matching TRBD1 (5 bases). Trimming cost V 5 bases and J 7 bases, with 17 bases left between them. CDR1 and CDR2 from the germline V gene are MNHNY and SVGAGI (reference sequence). The CDR3 totals 14 residues.

The chain recombines TRBV18 with TRBJ1-1; D perhaps matches TRBD1 (6 bases). CDR1 is KGHSH and CDR2 is LQKENI in the germline V gene. V was clipped by 0 bases and J by 5 bases, with 13 bases between them. The CDR3 length is 15 residues. The CDR3: CASSPPTRGRTEAFF. Here the CDR3 DNA reads TGTGCCAGCTCACCACCAACCAGGGGAAGGACTGAAGCTTTCTTT.

The CDR3 DNA reads as TGCGCCAGCAGCGTACAGGGACTACTCCAAGAGACCCAGTACTTC. As protein: CASSVQGLLQETQYF. The rearrangement uses TRBV5-1 and TRBJ2-5, with a possible D match to TRBD2 (7 bases). Germline CDR1 reads SGHRS; CDR2 reads YFSETQ. V dropped 4 bases and J dropped 1 base, with 14 bases sitting between them. The CDR3 has 15 residues.

The J gene is TRBJ2-5, the V gene TRBV30; D is possibly TRBD1 (6 bases). CDR3 size: 11 residues. Germline assignment: CDR1 GTSNPN and CDR2 SVGIG (reference sequence). V gave up 3 bases and J gave up 9 bases, with 11 bases separating them. The CDR3 DNA is TGTGCCTGGAGGTACAGGGATGCCCAGTACTTC. Protein sequence: CAWRYRDAQYF.

This chain connects TRBV29-1 to TRBJ1-2; tentatively, D is TRBD1 (5 bases). The CDR3 sequence is 10 residues long. Germline CDR1 SQVTM, CDR2 ANQGSEA. V was clipped by 4 bases and J by 8 bases, with 8 bases between them. CDR3 coding DNA: TGCAGCGTTGCGACAGCCGGCTACACCTTC. Translating it yields CSVATAGYTF.

V gene TRBV4-1 combines with J gene TRBJ1-4; D ambiguous. This CDR3 has 12 residues. V lost 4 bases and J 10 bases, leaving 10 bases between the germline ends. Germline lookup yields CDR1 MGHRA and CDR2 YSYEKL. The CDR3 nucleotides read TGCGCCAGCAGCCGGGCGGGTGGAAAACTGTTTTTT. Protein: CASSRAGGKLFF.

This clone was counted once. The chain is built from TRBV30 and TRBJ2-7; D possibly corresponds to TRBD2 (6 bases). The CDR3 loop spans 13 amino acids. With 4 bases removed from V and 7 bases from J, the gap between germline ends came to 17 bases. CDR1 GTSNPN and CDR2 SVGIG come from the germline V gene (reference sequence). In DNA, the CDR3 is TGTGCCTGGACCCCGGGACCGGGGGTTGAGCAGTACTTC. This sequence encodes CAWTPGPGVEQYF.

The V and J genes are TRBV5-1 and TRBJ2-3; 8 bases are shared with TRBD1. Germline loops: CDR1 SGHRS, CDR2 YFSETQ. This CDR3 has 15 residues. V lost 4 bases, J lost 2 bases, and 6 bases stayed unmatched. This CDR3 is CASSLQDRVTDTQYF. CDR3 in DNA: TGCGCCAGCAGCCTGCAGGACAGGGTCACAGATACGCAGTATTTT.

This clone was found a few times. V usage is TRBV29-1 and J usage is TRBJ2-7; 8 nucleotides align to TRBD1. The CDR3 has 12 residues. Germline CDR1 is SQVTM and CDR2 is ANQGSEA. V shed 6 bases, J shed 6 bases, and the junction held 7 bases outside the gene matches. In DNA form, the CDR3 reads TGCAGCGTCCTCGGACAGGGTGGCGAGCAGTACTTC. Its protein product is CSVLGQGGEQYF.

This rearrangement joins TRBV5-1 to TRBJ2-1, with D perhaps TRBD2 (5 bases). The V and J ends lost 2 bases and 5 bases respectively, with 8 bases between them. Germline V lookup: CDR1 SGHRS, CDR2 YFSETQ. The CDR3 spans 13 residues. The CDR3, as DNA: TGCGCCAGCAGCTTTCGGGAACACAATGAGCAGTTCTTC. Encoded protein: CASSFREHNEQFF.

This clone was counted only a few times. The chain employs TRBV7-9 and TRBJ2-1; D assignment may be TRBD1 or TRBD2 (5 bases each). This CDR3 is built from 12 residues. Germline V lookup: CDR1 SEHNR, CDR2 FQNEAQ (reference sequence). The germline V and J ends were trimmed by 10 bases and 2 bases, with 9 bases remaining between them. The CDR3 coding sequence is TGTGCCACCGTGGGGGCCTACAATGAGCAGTTCTTC. Translating gives CATVGAYNEQFF.

The rearrangement joins TRBV2 to TRBJ2-7; D uncertain. V lost 7 bases and J lost 1, with 5 bases in between. From germline, CDR1 is SNHLY and CDR2 FYNNEI. The CDR3 loop spans 11 amino acids. The CDR3 DNA follows: TGTGCCAGCAAGGGTTCCTACGAGCAGTACTTC. The encoded protein is CASKGSYEQYF. Drawing the rest from reference TRBV2 and TRBJ2-7, the complete variable domain is EPEVTQTPSHQVTQMGQEVILRCVPISNHLYFYWYRQILGQKVEFLVSFYNNEISEKSEIFDDQFSVERPDGSNFTLKIRSTKLEDSAMYFCASKGSYEQYFGPGTRLTVT.

This clone was seen only once. This chain uses TRBV6-6 with TRBJ2-3, with no clear D. V was cut by 3 bases and J by 3 bases, with 10 bases left in between. This CDR3 has 14 residues. Germline values: CDR1 MNHNY, CDR2 SVGAGI (reference sequence). The CDR3 DNA is TGTGCCAGCAGTTATAGTGTATCTACAGATACGCAGTATTTT. Its protein product is CASSYSVSTDTQYF.